This T cell receptor (beta chain) came from a study of T cell responses to AZD1222 COVID-19 vaccine. Study overall: The analysis combined second doses at about 4 or about 12 weeks. Study-wide findings and caveats: Unmutated variant regions are reportedly targeted by nearly half of spike-specific TCRs.

With respect to this clone: Antigen specificity is unknown.

Trimming left V 3 bases short and J 7 bases short, with 9 bases between. Germline V lookup: CDR1 LNHDA, CDR2 SQIVND (reference sequence). The CDR3 sequence is 12 residues long. The assay was immunoSEQ multiplex PCR, and TCRdb's table has in-frame clones only and misses some. The profile shows roughly 180,000 clones, 75% to 90% of them singletons. The chain uses TRBV19 and TRBJ1-1; D gene uncertain. This specimen was peripheral blood, taken on day 0 of AZD1222 vaccination. The clonotype comes from an adult in good health. As DNA, the CDR3 is TGTGCCAGTAGTATCGGGAACCTTGAAGCTTTCTTT. Its protein product is CASSIGNLEAFF.